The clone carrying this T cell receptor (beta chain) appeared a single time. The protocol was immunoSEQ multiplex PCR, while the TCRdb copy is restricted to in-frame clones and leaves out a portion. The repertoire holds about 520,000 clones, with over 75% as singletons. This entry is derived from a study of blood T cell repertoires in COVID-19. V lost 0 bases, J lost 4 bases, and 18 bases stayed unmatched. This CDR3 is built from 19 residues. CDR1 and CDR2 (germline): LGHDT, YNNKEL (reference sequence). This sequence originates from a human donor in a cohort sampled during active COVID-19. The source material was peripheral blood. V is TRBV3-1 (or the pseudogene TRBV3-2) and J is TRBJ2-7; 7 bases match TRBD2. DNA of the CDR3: TGTGCCAGCAGCCAAGAGGGAGGGAGGGCCTTTAGAGGCCAATACGAGCAGTACTTC. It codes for CASSQEGGRAFRGQYEQYF.